This T cell receptor beta chain came from a study of cytomegalovirus exposure and HLA in healthy donors. Overall study results and limits: Several of the most significant clusters were apparently associated with common viral pathogens in a later analysis. CMV serostatus stood as the only immune exposure information on hand.

Researchers ran the PCR with 60 Vbeta and 13 Jbeta primers. Libraries were prepared by immunoSEQ multiplex PCR; TCRdb keeps only in-frame clonotypes and omits some of them. The sample consists of 150,000 or so clones, approximately 80% of them appearing once. Donors showed nominal health when sampled, although they likely had unrecorded immune exposures. Trimming left V 4 bases short and J 0 bases short, with 20 bases between. Germline V CDR1 and CDR2: LNHDA, SQIVND (reference sequence). CDR3 length equals 18 residues. Details on this clone: Its specificity is unknown.

This TCR came from a male donor in good health and CMV-seropositive. The sample consisted of PBMCs. The rearrangement joins TRBV19 to TRBJ2-3, with D maybe TRBD2 (5 bases). The CDR3 coding sequence is TGTGCCAGTAGTACCGAGCTTGAGGGTGACGGGAGCACAGATACGCAGTATTTT. Translated: CASSTELEGDGSTDTQYF. Full variable domain (outside the CDR3, taken from reference TRBV19 and TRBJ2-3): DGGITQSPKYLFRKEGQNVTLSCEQNLNHDAMYWYRQDPGQGLRLIYYSQIVNDFQKGDIAEGYSVSREKKESFPLTVTSAQKNPTAFYLCASSTELEGDGSTDTQYFGPGTRLTVL.